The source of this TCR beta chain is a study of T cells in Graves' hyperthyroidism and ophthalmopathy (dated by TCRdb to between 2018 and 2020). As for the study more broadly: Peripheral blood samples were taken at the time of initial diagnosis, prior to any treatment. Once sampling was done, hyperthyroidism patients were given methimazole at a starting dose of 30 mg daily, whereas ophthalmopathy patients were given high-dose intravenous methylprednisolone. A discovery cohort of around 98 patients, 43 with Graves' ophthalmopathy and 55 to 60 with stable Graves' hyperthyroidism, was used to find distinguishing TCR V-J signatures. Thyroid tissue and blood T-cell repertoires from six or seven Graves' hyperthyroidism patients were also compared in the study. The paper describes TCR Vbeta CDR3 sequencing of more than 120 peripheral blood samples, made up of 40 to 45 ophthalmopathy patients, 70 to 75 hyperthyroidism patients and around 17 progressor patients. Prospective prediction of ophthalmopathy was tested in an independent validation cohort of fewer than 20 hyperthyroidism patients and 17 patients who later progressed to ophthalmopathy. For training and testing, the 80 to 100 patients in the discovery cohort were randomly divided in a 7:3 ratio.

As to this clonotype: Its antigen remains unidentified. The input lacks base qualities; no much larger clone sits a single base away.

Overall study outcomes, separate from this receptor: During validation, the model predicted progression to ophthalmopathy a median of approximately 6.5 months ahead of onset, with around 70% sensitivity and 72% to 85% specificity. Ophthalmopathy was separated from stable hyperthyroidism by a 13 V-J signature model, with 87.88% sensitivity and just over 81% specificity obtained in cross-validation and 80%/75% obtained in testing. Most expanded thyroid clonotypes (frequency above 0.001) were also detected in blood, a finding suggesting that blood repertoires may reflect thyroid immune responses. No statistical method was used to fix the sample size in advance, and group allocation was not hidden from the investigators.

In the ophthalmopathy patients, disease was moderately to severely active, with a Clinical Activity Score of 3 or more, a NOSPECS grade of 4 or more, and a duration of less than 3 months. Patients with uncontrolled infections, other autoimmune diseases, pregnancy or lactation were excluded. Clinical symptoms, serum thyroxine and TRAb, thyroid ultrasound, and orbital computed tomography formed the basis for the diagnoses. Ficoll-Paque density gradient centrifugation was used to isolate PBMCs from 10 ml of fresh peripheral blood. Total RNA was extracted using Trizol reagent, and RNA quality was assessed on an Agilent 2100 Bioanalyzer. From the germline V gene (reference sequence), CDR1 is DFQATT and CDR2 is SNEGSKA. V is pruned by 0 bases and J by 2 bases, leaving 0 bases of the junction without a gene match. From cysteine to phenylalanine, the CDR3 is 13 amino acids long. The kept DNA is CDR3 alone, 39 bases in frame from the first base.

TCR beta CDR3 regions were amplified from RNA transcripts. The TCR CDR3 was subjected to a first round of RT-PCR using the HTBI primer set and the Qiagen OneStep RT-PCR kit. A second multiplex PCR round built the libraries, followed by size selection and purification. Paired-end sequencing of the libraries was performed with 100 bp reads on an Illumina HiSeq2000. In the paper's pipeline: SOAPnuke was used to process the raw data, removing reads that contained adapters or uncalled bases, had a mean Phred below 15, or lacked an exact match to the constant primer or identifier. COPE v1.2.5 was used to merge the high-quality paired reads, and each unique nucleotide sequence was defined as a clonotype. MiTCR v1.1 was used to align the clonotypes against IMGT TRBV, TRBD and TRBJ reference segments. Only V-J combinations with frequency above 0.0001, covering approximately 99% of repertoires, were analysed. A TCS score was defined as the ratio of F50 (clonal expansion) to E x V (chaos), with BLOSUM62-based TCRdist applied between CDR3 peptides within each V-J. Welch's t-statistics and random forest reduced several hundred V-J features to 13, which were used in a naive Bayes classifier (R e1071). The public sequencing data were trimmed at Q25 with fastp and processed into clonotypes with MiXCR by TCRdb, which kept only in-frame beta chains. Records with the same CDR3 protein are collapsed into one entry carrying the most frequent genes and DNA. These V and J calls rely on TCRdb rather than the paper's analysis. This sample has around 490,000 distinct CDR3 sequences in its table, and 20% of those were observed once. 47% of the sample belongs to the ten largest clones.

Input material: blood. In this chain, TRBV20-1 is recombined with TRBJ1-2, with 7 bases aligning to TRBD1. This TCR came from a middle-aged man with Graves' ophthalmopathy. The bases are TGCAGTGCTAGAGAGGGACAGAACTATGGCTACACCTTC. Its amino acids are CSAREGQNYGYTF.